Described below is a single T cell receptor beta chain sequence and its context. The CDR3 is made up of 13 amino acids. Per germline, CDR1 SSHAT and CDR2 FNYEAQ (reference sequence). Trimming cost V 1 base and J 7 bases, with 8 bases left between them. The data were taken from a study of T cell changes during pregnancy in multiple sclerosis. The assay was immunoSEQ multiplex PCR, and TCRdb's table has in-frame clones only and misses some. The sample gives fewer than 75,000 clones, approximately 93% of which show up once; under 1.5% is in the top ten. Source: peripheral blood, taken in the second trimester of pregnancy. This receptor was identified in a female donor with multiple sclerosis, enrolled in a pregnancy study. The rearrangement links TRBV7-7 to TRBJ2-1, with D tentatively TRBD2 (6 bases). CDR3: CASSLEGRNEQFF. The DNA for the CDR3 is TGTGCCAGCAGCTTAGAGGGGAGGAATGAGCAGTTCTTC.